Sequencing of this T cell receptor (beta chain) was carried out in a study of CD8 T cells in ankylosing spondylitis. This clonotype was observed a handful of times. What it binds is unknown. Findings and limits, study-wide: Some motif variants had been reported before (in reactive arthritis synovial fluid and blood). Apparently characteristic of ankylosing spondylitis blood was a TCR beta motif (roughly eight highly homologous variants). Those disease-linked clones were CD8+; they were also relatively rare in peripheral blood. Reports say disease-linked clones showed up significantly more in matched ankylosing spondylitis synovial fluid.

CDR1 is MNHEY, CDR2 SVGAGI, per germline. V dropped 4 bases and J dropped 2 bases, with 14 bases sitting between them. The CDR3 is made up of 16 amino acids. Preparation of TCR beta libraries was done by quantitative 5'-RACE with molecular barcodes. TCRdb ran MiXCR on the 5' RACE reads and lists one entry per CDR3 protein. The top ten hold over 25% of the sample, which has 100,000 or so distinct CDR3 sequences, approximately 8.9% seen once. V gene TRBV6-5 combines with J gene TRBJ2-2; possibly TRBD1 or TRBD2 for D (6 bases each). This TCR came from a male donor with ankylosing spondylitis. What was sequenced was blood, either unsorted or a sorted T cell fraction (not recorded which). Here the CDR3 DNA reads TGTGCCAGCAGTTCCAGAGGGGGGAGTAACACCGGGGAGCTGTTTTTT. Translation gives CASSSRGGSNTGELFF.